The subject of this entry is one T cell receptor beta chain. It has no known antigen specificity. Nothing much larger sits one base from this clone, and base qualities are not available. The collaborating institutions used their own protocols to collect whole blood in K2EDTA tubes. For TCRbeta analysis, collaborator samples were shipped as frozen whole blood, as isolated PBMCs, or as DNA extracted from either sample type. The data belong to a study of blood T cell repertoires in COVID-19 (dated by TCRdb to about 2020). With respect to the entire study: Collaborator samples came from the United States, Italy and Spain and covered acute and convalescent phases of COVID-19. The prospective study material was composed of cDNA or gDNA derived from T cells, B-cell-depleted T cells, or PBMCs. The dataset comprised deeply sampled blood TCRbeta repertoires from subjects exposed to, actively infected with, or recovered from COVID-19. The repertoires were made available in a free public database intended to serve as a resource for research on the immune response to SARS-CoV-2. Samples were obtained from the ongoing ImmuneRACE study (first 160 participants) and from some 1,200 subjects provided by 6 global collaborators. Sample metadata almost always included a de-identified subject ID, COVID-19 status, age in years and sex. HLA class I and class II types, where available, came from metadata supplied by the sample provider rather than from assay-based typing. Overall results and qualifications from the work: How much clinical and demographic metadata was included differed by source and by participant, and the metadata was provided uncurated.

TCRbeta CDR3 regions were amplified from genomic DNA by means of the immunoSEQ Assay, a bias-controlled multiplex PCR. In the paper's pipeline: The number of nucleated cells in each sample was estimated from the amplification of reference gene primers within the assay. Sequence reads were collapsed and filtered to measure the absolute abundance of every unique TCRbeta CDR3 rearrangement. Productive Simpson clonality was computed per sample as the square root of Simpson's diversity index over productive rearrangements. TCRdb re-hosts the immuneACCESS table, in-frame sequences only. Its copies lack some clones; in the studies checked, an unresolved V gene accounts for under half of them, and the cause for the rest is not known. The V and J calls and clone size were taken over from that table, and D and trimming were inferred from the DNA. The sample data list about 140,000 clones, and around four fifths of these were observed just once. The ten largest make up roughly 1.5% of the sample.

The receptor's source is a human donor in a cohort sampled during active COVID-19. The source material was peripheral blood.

This receptor carries the CDR3 CASRSSGRGYEQYF. The base sequence is TGTGCCAGTAGATCGAGCGGGAGGGGCTACGAGCAGTACTTC. The rearrangement combines TRBV19 with TRBJ2-7; the junction holds 10 bases that match TRBD2. CDR1 and CDR2 are drawn from the germline V gene (reference sequence): LNHDA, SQIVND. Trimming accounts for 6 bases at V and 3 bases at J, while the number of junction bases matched to no gene is 5. The CDR3 contains 14 residues, cysteine and phenylalanine counted. This entry keeps only the CDR3 DNA: 42 bases, framed from base 1.